Presented here are 17 T cell receptor beta chains from one specimen sequenced in a study of blood T cell repertoires in COVID-19. Produced via immunoSEQ multiplex PCR; TCRdb's table is partial and in-frame only. The sample carries roughly 330,000 clones, about 90% recorded once. Sequencing was performed on PBMCs or T cells enriched from blood (not recorded which). These receptors were obtained from a young man who had recovered from COVID-19.

This clone turned up a few times. The chain has TRBV19 and TRBJ1-5; 9 nucleotides line up with TRBD1. Germline V gives CDR1 LNHDA, CDR2 SQIVND (reference sequence). J was trimmed by 2 bases and V by 5 bases; bases with no gene match: 4. CDR3 length equals 15 residues. CDR3 sequence (DNA): TGTGCCAGTAGTGGGGGACAGGGTGGCAATCAGCCCCAGCATTTT. As protein: CASSGGQGGNQPQHF.

This clone occurred a few times. The rearrangement joins TRBV2 to TRBJ1-5; 8 nucleotides match TRBD1. With 6 bases clipped from V and 3 bases from J, the junction kept 10 bases outside the gene matches. Germline assignment: CDR1 SNHLY and CDR2 FYNNEI. This CDR3 contains 16 residues. The CDR3 loop reads CASRADRGRNNQPQHF. The CDR3 region has the DNA TGTGCCAGCAGAGCCGACAGGGGCAGGAACAATCAGCCCCAGCATTTT.

The chain uses TRBV10-3 and TRBJ1-2; D is ambiguous. The CDR3 contains 16 residues. Germline V lookup: CDR1 ENHRY, CDR2 SYGVKD. V gave up 0 bases and J gave up 0 bases, with 11 bases separating them. CDR3 coding DNA: TGTGCCATCAGTGAGTCTCCCGCGGGTGCTAACTATGGCTACACCTTC. Protein product: CAISESPAGANYGYTF.

V is TRBV7-2 and J is TRBJ1-1, with 7 bases fitting TRBD1. Unmatched junction bases numbered 6, after V lost 1 base and J lost 7 bases. Germline lookup yields CDR1 SGHTA and CDR2 FQGNSA. CDR3 length: 14 residues. The CDR3 DNA reads as TGTGCCAGCAGCTTAGTGCGGCAGGGGGGTGAAGCTTTCTTT. Translating gives CASSLVRQGGEAFF.

This clone has just one count. The rearrangement links TRBV13 to TRBJ1-3; TRBD1 might be the D (6 bases). V was cut by 4 bases and J by 0 bases, with 13 bases left in between. The CDR3 runs to 16 residues. CDR1 and CDR2 (germline): PRHDT, FYEKMQ (reference sequence). CDR3 DNA sequence: TGTGCCAGCAGCTCTGAAACAGGGTACTCTGGAAACACCATATATTTT. Translating gives CASSSETGYSGNTIYF.

This clone occurred a few times. V usage is TRBV18 and J usage is TRBJ1-4; D not resolved. CDR3 length equals 14 residues. Trimming left V 8 bases short and J 3 bases short, with 13 bases between. Looked up from germline, CDR1 is KGHSH and CDR2 is LQKENI. CDR3 DNA: TGTGCCAGCACCCGAGGGATTGCTAATGAAAAACTGTTTTTT. Protein: CASTRGIANEKLFF.

Details on this clone: At one boundary the junction diverges from the germline segment, which might be a read error. This sequence joins TRBV10-2 and TRBJ2-3; 12 bases agree with TRBD1. In germline, CDR1 is WSHSY, CDR2 SAAADI. The CDR3 has 14 residues. CDR3: CASASGTGGLFRPF. The CDR3 coding sequence is TGCGCCAGCGCATCCGGGACAGGGGGCCTCTTTAGACCCTTT.

The sample holds one count of this clone. The chain combines TRBV11-3 with TRBJ2-7; TRBD1 matches 10 bases. Losses at the gene ends were 4 bases for V and 2 bases for J; bases not matched to a gene: 2. The CDR3 covers 14 residues. Germline V gives CDR1 SGHNT, CDR2 YENEEA. The CDR3 loop is CASSYGQGAYEQYF. The DNA for the CDR3 is TGTGCCAGCAGCTACGGACAGGGGGCCTACGAGCAGTACTTC.

The chain links TRBV19 to TRBJ2-2; 7 bases are shared with TRBD2. The V gene's germline CDR1 is LNHDA and CDR2 SQIVND (reference sequence). Losses at the gene ends were 9 bases for V and 6 bases for J; bases not matched to a gene: 7. The CDR3 has 13 residues. For the CDR3, the DNA is TGTGCCAGCGAGACTAGCTTAGCCGGGGAGCTGTTTTTT. It translates to CASETSLAGELFF.

The chain uses TRBV12-3 or TRBV12-4 and TRBJ2-1; D not certain. This CDR3 has 13 residues. The germline V and J ends were trimmed by 2 bases and 3 bases, with 5 bases remaining between them. In nucleotides, the CDR3 is TGTGCCAGCAGTTTAACAGACTACAATGAGCAGTTCTTC. Its protein product is CASSLTDYNEQFF.

On this clone itself: The same CDR3 is also encoded by other DNA sequences in this sample. The J gene is TRBJ1-6, the V gene TRBV6-5, with D unresolved. Trimming removed 8 bases from V and 0 bases from J, with 8 bases in between. The CDR3 extends over 14 amino acids. The germline CDR1 and CDR2 sequences are MNHEY and SVGAGI. The CDR3 region is CASSSVSYNSPLHF. Here the CDR3 DNA reads TGTGCCAGCTCGTCTGTCTCCTATAATTCACCCCTCCACTTT.

The genes are TRBV5-5 and TRBJ2-7, with a tentative D call TRBD2 (6 bases). CDR1 and CDR2 from the germline V gene are SGHKS and YYEKEE (reference sequence). This CDR3 has 15 amino acids. The V and J ends lost 2 bases and 0 bases respectively, with 12 bases between them. This CDR3 is CASSFGGLSSYEQYF. In DNA, the CDR3 is TGTGCCAGCAGCTTCGGGGGATTGAGCTCCTACGAGCAGTACTTC.

The chain employs TRBV25-1 and TRBJ1-1, with D possibly being TRBD1 (5 bases). CDR1 MGHDK and CDR2 SYGVNS come from the germline V gene. V dropped 0 bases and J dropped 2 bases, with 10 bases sitting between them. The CDR3 consists of 15 residues. DNA of the CDR3: TGTGCCAGCAGTGAATATGCGACAGAAAACACTGAAGCTTTCTTT. This gives the protein CASSEYATENTEAFF.

The chain has TRBV14 and TRBJ1-1, with 8 bases identical to TRBD1. V lost 6 bases and J lost 5; bases outside the gene matches: 8. CDR1 and CDR2 from the germline V gene are SGHDN and FVKESK. CDR3 length: 14 amino acids. The CDR3 loop reads CASSLGQGRTEAFF. CDR3 nucleotides: TGTGCCAGCAGTTTAGGACAGGGTCGGACTGAAGCTTTCTTT.

V is TRBV10-3 and J is TRBJ2-3; D may be TRBD2 (6 bases). The CDR3 totals 14 residues. Germline lookup yields CDR1 ENHRY and CDR2 SYGVKD. Between the trimmed V and J ends, which lost 11 bases and 2 bases, there was a span of 17 bases. The CDR3 region is CALNPGENTDTQYF. The CDR3 DNA reads as TGTGCCCTCAACCCGGGGGAGAACACAGATACGCAGTATTTT.

The chain carries TRBV7-3 and TRBJ2-7; tentatively, D is TRBD1 (8 bases). This CDR3 contains 16 residues. CDR1 SGHTA and CDR2 FQGTGA come from the germline V gene. Trimming removed 1 base at V and 4 bases at J, with 17 bases between. In DNA form, the CDR3 reads TGTGCCAGCAGCTTAAAGGGGGGGACAGGACAATACGAGCAGTACTTC. It translates to CASSLKGGTGQYEQYF. Filled out from reference TRBV7-3 and TRBJ2-7, the complete variable domain reads GAGVSQTPSNKVTEKGKYVELRCDPISGHTALYWYRQSLGQGPEFLIYFQGTGAADDSGLPNDRFFAVRPEGSVSTLKIQRTERGDSAVYLCASSLKGGTGQYEQYFGPGTRLTVT.

The rearrangement joins TRBV5-1 to TRBJ2-7; 8 positions match TRBD1. V shed 4 bases and J 3 bases; nucleotides not matched to a gene: 12. The germline gives CDR1 SGHRS, CDR2 YFSETQ. This CDR3 comprises 16 residues. The CDR3 sequence is CASSLGFGTGIYEQYF. The CDR3 DNA reads as TGCGCCAGCAGCCTGGGGTTTGGGACAGGTATCTACGAGCAGTACTTC.